This T cell receptor beta chain was sequenced in a study of cytomegalovirus exposure and HLA in healthy donors. PCR primers comprised 60 Vbeta and 13 Jbeta primers. Using immunoSEQ multiplex PCR, the repertoire was profiled, and TCRdb retains in-frame clones only, with some absent. Of some 150,000 clones in the sample, approximately 80% were seen once. Study-wide results and limits: When presence/absence was analysed, sequencing depth was taken to be roughly uniform across donors. The availability of immune exposure information extended only to CMV serostatus.

Worth noting for this clone: Its specificity is not known.

This CDR3 is built from 15 residues. Germline CDR1 is SGHRS and CDR2 is YFSETQ. The germline V and J ends were trimmed by 0 bases and 1 base, with 10 bases remaining between them. This receptor was taken from a woman in her 50s in good health and CMV-seronegative. What was sequenced was PBMCs. The rearrangement uses TRBV5-1 and TRBJ1-1; D may be TRBD1 (5 bases). The CDR3 nucleotides are TGCGCCAGCAGCTTGGCAGGGTTCGGGAACACTGAAGCTTTCTTT. This gives the protein CASSLAGFGNTEAFF.